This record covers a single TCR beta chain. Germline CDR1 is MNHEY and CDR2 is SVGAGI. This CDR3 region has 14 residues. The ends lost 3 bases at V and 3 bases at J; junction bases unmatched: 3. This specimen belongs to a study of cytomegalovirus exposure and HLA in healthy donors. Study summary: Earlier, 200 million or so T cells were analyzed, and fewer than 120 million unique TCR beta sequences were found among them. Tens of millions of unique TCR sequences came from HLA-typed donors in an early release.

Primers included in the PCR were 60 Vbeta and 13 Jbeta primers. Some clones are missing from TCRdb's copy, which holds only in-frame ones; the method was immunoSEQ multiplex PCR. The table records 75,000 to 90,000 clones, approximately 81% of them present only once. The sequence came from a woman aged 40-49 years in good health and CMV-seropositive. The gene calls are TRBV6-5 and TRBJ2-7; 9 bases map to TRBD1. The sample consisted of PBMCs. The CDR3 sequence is CASSYPGQGYEQYF. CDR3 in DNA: TGTGCCAGCAGTTATCCGGGACAGGGCTACGAGCAGTACTTC.